These 11 T cell receptor beta chains were sequenced from one sample in a study of vaccination and CD4 T cells after COVID-19. The treatment is: roughly 10-day PBMC culture with coronavirus spike peptide pools or control peptides (ViraFEST assay). Cultured CD4+ T cell DNA was sequenced using the Oncomine TCR Beta short-read assay. One entry per CDR3 protein, called by TCRdb with MiXCR from the PCR reads. The repertoire includes roughly 14,000 distinct CDR3 sequences, roughly 30% of them detected once, and roughly 10% sits in the top ten. Their recognized antigens are unknown. The starting material was CD4+ T cells from blood, cultured in vitro, obtained after SARS-CoV-2 vaccination. The receptors were sampled from a human donor who had recovered from COVID-19.

In its sample, this clonotype was seen a few times. J is TRBJ2-1 and V is TRBV19; a weak D match, TRBD2 (5 bases). With 6 bases removed from V and 8 bases from J, the gap between germline ends came to 11 bases. Germline values: CDR1 LNHDA, CDR2 SQIVND (reference sequence). The CDR3 extends over 12 amino acids. The CDR3 reads CASRSRVDEQFF. CDR3 nucleotides: TGTGCCAGTAGGTCGAGGGTCGATGAGCAGTTCTTC.

This chain uses TRBV19 with TRBJ2-7, with unresolved D. V was cut by 10 bases and J by 0 bases, with 13 bases left in between. The CDR3 is 13 amino acids. Germline CDR1 LNHDA, CDR2 SQIVND (reference sequence). The CDR3 coding sequence is TGTGCCACTCGACGGGCGAGCTCCTACGAGCAGTACTTC. Translating gives CATRRASSYEQYF.

The table lists this clonotype with a few counts. The V call is TRBV20-1, the J call TRBJ2-3, with TRBD2 as a possible D gene (7 bases). The ends were cut back, 6 bases at V and 6 bases at J, with 16 bases in the middle. The V gene's germline CDR1 is DFQATT and CDR2 SNEGSKA (reference sequence). CDR3 length: 13 amino acids. The CDR3, as DNA: TGCAGTGCGCTGGACTGGGGGGGCGATACGCAGTATTTT. It codes for CSALDWGGDTQYF.

This sequence joins TRBV7-9 and TRBJ1-1, with D perhaps TRBD1 (5 bases). This CDR3 is built from 16 residues. Germline values: CDR1 SEHNR, CDR2 FQNEAQ (reference sequence). V was cut by 3 bases and J by 0 bases, with 14 bases left in between. The CDR3 DNA reads as TGTGCCAGCAGCTTGTTGGGGGGGTCGGTGAACACTGAAGCTTTCTTT. As protein: CASSLLGGSVNTEAFF.

This clonotype was counted between two and nine times. The rearrangement links TRBV24-1 to TRBJ1-1; unclear D gene. The V gene lost 10 bases and the J gene lost 5 bases, with 16 bases spanning the gap. The CDR3 totals 13 residues. CDR1 is KGHDR, CDR2 SFDVKD, per germline. The CDR3 spells CATVGTLGTEAFF. DNA of the CDR3: TGTGCCACGGTAGGTACGCTCGGGACTGAAGCTTTCTTT.

This sequence joins TRBV20-1 and TRBJ1-1; 8 nucleotides agree with TRBD1. Germline V lookup: CDR1 DFQATT, CDR2 SNEGSKA (reference sequence). The V and J ends lost 6 bases and 0 bases, in that order; junction bases with no gene match: 9. This CDR3 is built from 15 residues. DNA of the CDR3: TGCAGTGCGCCCGGACAGGGTGGGGTGAACACTGAAGCTTTCTTT. Its protein is CSAPGQGGVNTEAFF.

V gene TRBV2 combines with J gene TRBJ2-2; 12 bases map to TRBD1. The CDR3 sequence is 15 residues long. Unmatched junction bases numbered 4, after V lost 6 bases and J lost 5 bases. Per the germline V gene, CDR1 is SNHLY and CDR2 is FYNNEI. In DNA form, the CDR3 reads TGTGCCAGCAGGGGACAGGGGGCTCGTACCGGGGAGCTGTTTTTT. This codes for CASRGQGARTGELFF.

The chain employs TRBV2 and TRBJ2-7, with no clear D. Germline V gene data show CDR1 as SNHLY and CDR2 as FYNNEI. The length of the CDR3 is 12 residues. V lost 3 bases and J lost 2, with 5 bases in between. CDR3 protein: CASSDSAYEQYF. CDR3 nucleotide sequence: TGTGCCAGCAGTGACTCGGCCTACGAGCAGTACTTC.

The chain uses TRBV20-1 and TRBJ1-1; D perhaps matches TRBD1 (6 bases). The germline gives CDR1 DFQATT, CDR2 SNEGSKA (reference sequence). The CDR3 is made up of 15 amino acids. V was trimmed by 6 bases and J by 1 base, leaving 18 bases between them. DNA of the CDR3: TGCAGTGCCTCACGAGGGGGTGTTTGGAACACTGAAGCTTTCTTT. It yields the protein CSASRGGVWNTEAFF.

J is TRBJ1-1 and V is TRBV4-3; unclear D gene. CDR1 is LGHNA, CDR2 YSLEER, per germline. This CDR3 contains 16 residues. Trimming removed 1 base from V and 1 base from J, with 13 bases in between. For the CDR3, the DNA is TGCGCCAGCAGCCAAGGGGTGGTCAGCCCGAACACTGAAGCTTTCTTT. Protein product: CASSQGVVSPNTEAFF.

V usage is TRBV2 and J usage is TRBJ1-2, with D perhaps TRBD1 (5 bases). With 6 bases removed from V and 8 bases from J, the gap between germline ends came to 16 bases. The CDR3 extends over 13 amino acids. Germline V CDR1 and CDR2: SNHLY, FYNNEI. CDR3 nucleotides: TGTGCCAGCAGATCGACAGTTAATGCGGGCTACACCTTC. Residues: CASRSTVNAGYTF.